Below, one TCR beta chain is given with its context. Its antigen is still unknown. The J segment lost 7 bases and the V segment lost 4 bases, leaving 8 bases of the junction unmatched. Germline V gene sequence: CDR1 MDHEN, CDR2 SYDVKM. The CDR3 covers 15 residues. These data come from a study of regulatory dendritic cells for organ transplantation. TCRdb's table, derived via immunoSEQ multiplex PCR, lists solely in-frame clones and lacks some. Of tens of thousands of clones detected, 85% to 95% appear once; the ten largest clones hold about 0.11%. Overall study results and limits: Memory CD8+ clonal expansion seemed more limited with regulatory than mature dendritic cells. Naive CD4+ and CD8+ repertoires were highly diverse; memory CD8+ was most oligoclonal. The most alloreactive TCR clonotypes were found in resting memory CD8+ cells.

Memory T cells were CD45RO+, naive were CD45RA+, sorted by FACS. Sequencing was carried out using naive CD8+ T cells from blood. Subset given: CD45RA+ naive T cells. The TCR sequence derives from a human donor in good health. This chain links TRBV28 with TRBJ2-1; TRBD2 agrees at 9 bases. The CDR3 here is CASSSPLAGLNEQFF. The CDR3 DNA reads TGTGCCAGCAGTTCACCACTAGCGGGTCTTAATGAGCAGTTCTTC.